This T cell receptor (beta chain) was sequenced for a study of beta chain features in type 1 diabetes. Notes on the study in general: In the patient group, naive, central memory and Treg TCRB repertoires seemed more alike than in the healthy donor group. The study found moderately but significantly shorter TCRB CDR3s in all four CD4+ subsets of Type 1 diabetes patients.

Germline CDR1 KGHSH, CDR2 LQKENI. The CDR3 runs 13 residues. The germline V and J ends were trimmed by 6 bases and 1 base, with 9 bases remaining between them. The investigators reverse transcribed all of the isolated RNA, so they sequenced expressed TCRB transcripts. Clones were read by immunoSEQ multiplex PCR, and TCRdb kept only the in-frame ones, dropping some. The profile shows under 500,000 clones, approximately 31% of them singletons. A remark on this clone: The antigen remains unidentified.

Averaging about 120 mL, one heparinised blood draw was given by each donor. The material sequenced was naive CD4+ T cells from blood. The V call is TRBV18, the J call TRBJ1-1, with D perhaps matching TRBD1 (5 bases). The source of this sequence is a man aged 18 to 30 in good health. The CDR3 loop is CASSRDGNTEAFF. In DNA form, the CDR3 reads TGTGCCAGCTCCCGGGACGGGAACACTGAAGCTTTCTTT.